The clone carrying this TCR beta chain was counted ten times or more. Its antigen is as yet unknown. This sample stems from a study of shared clonotypes between healthy human individuals. Germline lookup yields CDR1 MNHNY and CDR2 SVGAGI (reference sequence). Trimming cost V 10 bases and J 6 bases, with 15 bases left between them. The CDR3 covers 13 residues. Study-wide findings and caveats: Having only a few donors restricted how much genetic and exposure-history diversity was captured.

Free of recent acute infections or vaccinations, the donors were healthy HIV-negative adults. Per the study methods: Because ImmunoSEQ provided only junction sequences with no quality scores, the filtering differed. This table comes from immunoSEQ multiplex PCR, and its TCRdb copy is limited to in-frame clones, with some not included. That table is the source of V, J and clone size, and D and trimming were worked out from the DNA. The sample records some 470,000 clones, 76% being singletons. This clonotype was sampled from a woman in her thirties or forties in good health. Some clones in this sample may be carry-over from other donors' samples. Sequences were obtained from PBMCs. The chain recombines TRBV6-6 with TRBJ2-2, with D possibly matching TRBD1 (6 bases). CDR3 sequence: CATHRAEAGELFF. In DNA, the CDR3 is TGTGCCACCCACAGGGCGGAGGCCGGGGAGCTGTTTTTT.